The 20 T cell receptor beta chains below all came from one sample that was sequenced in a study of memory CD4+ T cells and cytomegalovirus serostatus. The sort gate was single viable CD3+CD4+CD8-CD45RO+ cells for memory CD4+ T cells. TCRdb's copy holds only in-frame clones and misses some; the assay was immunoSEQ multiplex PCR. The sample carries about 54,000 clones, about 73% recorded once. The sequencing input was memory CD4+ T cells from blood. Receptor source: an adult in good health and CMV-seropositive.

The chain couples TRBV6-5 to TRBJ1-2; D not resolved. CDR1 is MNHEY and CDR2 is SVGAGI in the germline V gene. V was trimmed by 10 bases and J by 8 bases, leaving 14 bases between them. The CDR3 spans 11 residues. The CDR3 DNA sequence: TGTGCCAAGCCGGGATCGCACGGCTACACCTTC. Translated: CAKPGSHGYTF.

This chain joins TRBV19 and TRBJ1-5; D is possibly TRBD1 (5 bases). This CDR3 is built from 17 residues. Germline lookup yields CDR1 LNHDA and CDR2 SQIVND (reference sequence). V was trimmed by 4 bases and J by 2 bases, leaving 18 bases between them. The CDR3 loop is CASSNTAGQGGNQPQHF. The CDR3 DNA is TGTGCCAGTAGTAATACGGCAGGTCAGGGAGGCAATCAGCCCCAGCATTTT.

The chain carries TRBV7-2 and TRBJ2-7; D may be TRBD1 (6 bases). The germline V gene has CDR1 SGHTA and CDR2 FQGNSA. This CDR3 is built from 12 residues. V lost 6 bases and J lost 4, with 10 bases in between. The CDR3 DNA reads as TGTGCCAGCAGTTCAACAGGGTACGAGCAGTACTTC. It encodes CASSSTGYEQYF.

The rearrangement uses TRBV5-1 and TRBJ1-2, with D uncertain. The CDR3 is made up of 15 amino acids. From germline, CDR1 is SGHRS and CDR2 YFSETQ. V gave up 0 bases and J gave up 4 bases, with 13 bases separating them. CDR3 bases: TGCGCCAGCAGCTTGGCCGCAGAGAGGAGCTATGGCTACACCTTC. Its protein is CASSLAAERSYGYTF.

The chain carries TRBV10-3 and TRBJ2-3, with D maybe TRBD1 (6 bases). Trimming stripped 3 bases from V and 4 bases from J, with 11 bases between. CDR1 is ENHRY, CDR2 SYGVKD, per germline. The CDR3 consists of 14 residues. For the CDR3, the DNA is TGTGCCATCAGTGATTCTAAGGGGGCAGATACGCAGTATTTT. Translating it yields CAISDSKGADTQYF.

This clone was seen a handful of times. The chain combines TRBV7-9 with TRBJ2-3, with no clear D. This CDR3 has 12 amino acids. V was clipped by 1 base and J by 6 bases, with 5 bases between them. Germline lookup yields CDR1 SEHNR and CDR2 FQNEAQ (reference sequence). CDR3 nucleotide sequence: TGTGCCAGCAGCTTAGAAGCGGATACGCAGTATTTT. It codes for CASSLEADTQYF.

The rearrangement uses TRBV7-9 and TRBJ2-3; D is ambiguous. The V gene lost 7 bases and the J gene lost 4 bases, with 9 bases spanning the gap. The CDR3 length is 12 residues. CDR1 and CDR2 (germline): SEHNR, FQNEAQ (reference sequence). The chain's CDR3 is CASTKNPDTQYF. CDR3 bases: TGTGCCAGCACTAAGAATCCAGATACGCAGTATTTT.

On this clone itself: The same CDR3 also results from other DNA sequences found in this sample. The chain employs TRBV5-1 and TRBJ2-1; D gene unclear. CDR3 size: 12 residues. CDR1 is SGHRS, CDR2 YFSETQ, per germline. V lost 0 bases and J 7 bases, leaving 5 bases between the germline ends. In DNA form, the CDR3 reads TGCGCCAGCAGCTTGGAAGGGAATGAGCAGTTCTTC. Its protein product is CASSLEGNEQFF.

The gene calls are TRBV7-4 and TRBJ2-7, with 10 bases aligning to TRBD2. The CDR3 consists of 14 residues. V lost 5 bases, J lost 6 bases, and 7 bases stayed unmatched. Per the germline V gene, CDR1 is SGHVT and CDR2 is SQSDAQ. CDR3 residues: CASSEGLAETEQYF. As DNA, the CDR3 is TGTGCCAGCAGCGAAGGACTAGCGGAGACCGAGCAGTACTTC. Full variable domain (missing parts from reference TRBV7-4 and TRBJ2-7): GAGVSQSPRYKVAKRGRDVALRCDSISGHVTLYWYRQTLGQGSEVLTYSQSDAQRDKSGRPSGRFSAERPERSVSTLKIQRTEQGDSAVYLCASSEGLAETEQYFGPGTRLTVT.

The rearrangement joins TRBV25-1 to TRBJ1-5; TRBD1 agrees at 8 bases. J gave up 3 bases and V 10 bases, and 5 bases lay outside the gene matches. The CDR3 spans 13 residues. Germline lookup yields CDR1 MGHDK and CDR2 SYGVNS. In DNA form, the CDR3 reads TGTGCCACCGCGACAGGGGACAATCAGCCCCAGCATTTT. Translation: CATATGDNQPQHF.

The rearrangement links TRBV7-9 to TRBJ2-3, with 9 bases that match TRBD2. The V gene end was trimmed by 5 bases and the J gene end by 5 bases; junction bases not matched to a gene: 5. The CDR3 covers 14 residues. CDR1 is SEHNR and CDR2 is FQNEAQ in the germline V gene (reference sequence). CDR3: CASSPLLAGDTQYF. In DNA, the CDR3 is TGTGCCAGCAGCCCCCTACTAGCGGGAGATACGCAGTATTTT.

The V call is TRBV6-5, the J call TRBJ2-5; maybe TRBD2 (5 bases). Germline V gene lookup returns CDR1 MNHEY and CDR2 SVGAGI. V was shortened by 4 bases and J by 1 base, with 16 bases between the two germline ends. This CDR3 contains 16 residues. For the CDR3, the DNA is TGTGCCAGCAGTTTTACCTCCGCAAGCGGCCAAGAGACCCAGTACTTC. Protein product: CASSFTSASGQETQYF.

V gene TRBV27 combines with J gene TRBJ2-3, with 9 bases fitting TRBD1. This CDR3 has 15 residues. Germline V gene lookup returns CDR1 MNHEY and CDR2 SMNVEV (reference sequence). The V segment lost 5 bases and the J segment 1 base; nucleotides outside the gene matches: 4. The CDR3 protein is CASSLGTGRTDTQYF. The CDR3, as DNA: TGTGCCAGCAGTCTCGGGACAGGGCGCACAGATACGCAGTATTTT.

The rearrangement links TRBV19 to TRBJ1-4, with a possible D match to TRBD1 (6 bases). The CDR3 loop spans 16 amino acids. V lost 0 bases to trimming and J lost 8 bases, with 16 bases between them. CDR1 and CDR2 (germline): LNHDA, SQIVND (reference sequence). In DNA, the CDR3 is TGTGCCAGTAGTATAGAGTTGACAGGAGGGGACGAAAAACTGTTTTTT. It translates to CASSIELTGGDEKLFF.

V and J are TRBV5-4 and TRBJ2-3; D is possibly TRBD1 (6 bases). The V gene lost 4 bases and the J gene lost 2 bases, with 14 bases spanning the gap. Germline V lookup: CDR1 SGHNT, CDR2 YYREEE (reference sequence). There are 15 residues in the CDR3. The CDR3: CASSVGTNPTDTQYF. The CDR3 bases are TGTGCCAGCAGCGTCGGGACAAACCCCACAGATACGCAGTATTTT. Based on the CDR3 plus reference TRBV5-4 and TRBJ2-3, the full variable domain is ETGVTQSPTHLIKTRGQQVTLRCSSQSGHNTVSWYQQALGQGPQFIFQYYREEENGRGNFPPRFSGLQFPNYSSELNVNALELDDSALYLCASSVGTNPTDTQYFGPGTRLTVL.

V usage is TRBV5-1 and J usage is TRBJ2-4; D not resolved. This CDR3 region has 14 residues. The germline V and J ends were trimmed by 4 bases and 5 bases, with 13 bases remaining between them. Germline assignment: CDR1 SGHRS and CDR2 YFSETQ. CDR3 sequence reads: CASSSSRGENIQYF. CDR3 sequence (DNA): TGCGCCAGCAGCAGCTCACGAGGTGAAAACATTCAGTACTTC.

For the CDR3, the DNA is TGCGCCAGCAGCTTGGTCGGTAGCGGGAGGCCCTCTACCTACGAGCAGTACTTC. Translated, it gives CASSLVGSGRPSTYEQYF. The rearrangement uses TRBV5-1 and TRBJ2-7; 10 bases are shared with TRBD2. The CDR3 loop spans 18 amino acids. CDR1 and CDR2 (germline): SGHRS, YFSETQ. The trim removed 0 bases at V and 2 bases at J, leaving 11 bases unmatched. Supplemented by reference TRBV5-1 and TRBJ2-7, the full variable domain reads KAGVTQTPRYLIKTRGQQVTLSCSPISGHRSVSWYQQTPGQGLQFLFEYFSETQRNKGNFPGRFSGRQFSNSRSEMNVSTLELGDSALYLCASSLVGSGRPSTYEQYFGPGTRLTVT.

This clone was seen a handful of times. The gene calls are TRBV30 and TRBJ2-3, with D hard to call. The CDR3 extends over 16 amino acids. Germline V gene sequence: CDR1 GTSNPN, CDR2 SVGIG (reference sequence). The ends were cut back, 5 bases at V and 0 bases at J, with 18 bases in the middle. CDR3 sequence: CAWSYGLTQSTDTQYF. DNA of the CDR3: TGTGCCTGGTCCTACGGGCTCACCCAGAGCACAGATACGCAGTATTTT.

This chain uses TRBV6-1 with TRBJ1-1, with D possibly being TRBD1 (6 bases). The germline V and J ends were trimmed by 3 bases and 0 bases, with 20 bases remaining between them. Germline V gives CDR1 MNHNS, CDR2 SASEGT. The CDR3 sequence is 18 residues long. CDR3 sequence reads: CASSERRGGGRMNTEAFF. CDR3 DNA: TGTGCCAGCAGTGAGCGTCGAGGGGGAGGAAGAATGAACACTGAAGCTTTCTTT.

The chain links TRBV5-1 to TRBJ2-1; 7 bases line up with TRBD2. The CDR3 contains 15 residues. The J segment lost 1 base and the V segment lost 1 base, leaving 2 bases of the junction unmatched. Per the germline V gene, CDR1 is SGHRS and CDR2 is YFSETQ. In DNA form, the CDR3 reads TGCGCCAGCAGCTTGTCGGGACTATCCTACAATGAGCAGTTCTTC. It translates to CASSLSGLSYNEQFF.